This T cell receptor beta chain was sequenced for a study of CD8+ T cells in alopecia areata. Background on the study: Those treated were given oral tofacitinib at 5 to 10 mg twice daily.

The CDR3 spans 13 residues. Trimming pared 0 bases from V and 3 bases from J, leaving 4 bases between. Germline CDR1 is SGHDT and CDR2 is YYEEEE. Remarks on this clone: The target antigen is unknown. Other DNA sequences in the sample encode the same CDR3.

After isolation, RNA underwent reverse transcription to generate cDNA as the sequencing template. Assay: immunoSEQ multiplex PCR; the TCRdb copy retains only in-frame clones and omits some. Of about 180,000 clones in the sample, roughly half were seen once. General study results and limits: Sequencing of scalp samples also captures resident alphabeta T cells of normal skin. With just one nonresponder, it is still uncertain whether baseline CD8+ expansion relates to response.

The sample's treatment: oral pan-JAK inhibitor, 5-10 mg twice daily. Cell sorting on a FACSAria was used to separate CD4+ and CD8+ T cells from the PBMCs. The sequence came from a human donor with alopecia areata. V gene TRBV5-6 combines with J gene TRBJ1-5; no firm D call. This material consisted of CD8+ T cells sorted from blood, taken at week 52, from a patient treated with tofacitinib. The CDR3 DNA follows: TGTGCCAGCAGCTTGGGAGACAATCAGCCCCAGCATTTT. Translation: CASSLGDNQPQHF.